Shown below are 21 T cell receptor beta chains from a single sample sequenced in a study of cytomegalovirus exposure and HLA in healthy donors. TCRdb's table, derived via immunoSEQ multiplex PCR, lists solely in-frame clones and lacks some. The table includes roughly 50,000 clones, approximately 89% detected once. The sample comprised PBMCs. The receptors here all came from a woman aged 18-29 years in good health and CMV-seropositive.

The CDR3 sequence: CASSRDTSNEKLFF. The CDR3 DNA reads TGTGCCAGCAGCCGGGACACGTCTAATGAAAAACTGTTTTTT. The gene calls are TRBV7-9 and TRBJ1-4, with a weak D call TRBD1 (6 bases). This CDR3 region has 14 residues. Germline V gene data show CDR1 as SEHNR and CDR2 as FQNEAQ (reference sequence). V lost 5 bases to trimming and J lost 3 bases, with 10 bases between them.

The J gene is TRBJ1-3, the V gene TRBV28, with D unclear. From germline, CDR1 is MDHEN and CDR2 SYDVKM. The CDR3 sequence is 13 residues long. V lost 3 bases to trimming and J lost 7 bases, with 10 bases between them. The CDR3 nucleotides read TGTGCCAGCAGTTTTATGTTACGGAACACCATATATTTT. Translating gives CASSFMLRNTIYF.

This rearrangement joins TRBV19 to TRBJ1-2; maybe TRBD1 (5 bases). This CDR3 is 13 amino acids long. Trimming took off 6 bases at V and 3 bases at J, with 11 bases between the two ends. Germline loops: CDR1 LNHDA, CDR2 SQIVND (reference sequence). The CDR3 loop is CASSGREDYGYTF. Here the CDR3 DNA reads TGTGCCAGTAGCGGCAGGGAGGACTATGGCTACACCTTC.

This chain connects TRBV7-9 to TRBJ2-1; 8 bases are a match to TRBD2. V gave up 1 base and J gave up 9 bases; unmatched junction bases: 5. The CDR3 has 14 residues. CDR1 and CDR2 from the germline V gene are SEHNR and FQNEAQ (reference sequence). The CDR3 DNA reads as TGTGCCAGCAGCTTAGGAACAGCGGGGGTTGAGCAGTTCTTC. It yields the protein CASSLGTAGVEQFF.

This clone was observed once. The chain recombines TRBV9 with TRBJ2-7; D possibly corresponds to TRBD1 (6 bases). CDR3 size: 15 residues. Trimming shortened V by 0 bases and J by 6 bases, and 16 bases separated the two germline ends. Germline assignment: CDR1 SGDLS and CDR2 YYNGEE. The DNA for the CDR3 is TGTGCCAGCAGCGTAGAAGGGCAGGGGTTCTCCGAGCAGTACTTC. This encodes CASSVEGQGFSEQYF. Looking up the rest from reference TRBV9 and TRBJ2-7 gives the full variable domain: DSGVTQTPKHLITATGQRVTLRCSPRSGDLSVYWYQQSLDQGLQFLIQYYNGEERAKGNILERFSAQQFPDLHSELNLSSLELGDSALYFCASSVEGQGFSEQYFGPGTRLTVT.

The count of this clone is one. The V and J genes are TRBV18 and TRBJ1-5; 9 bases map to TRBD1. The CDR3 has 14 residues. Losses at the gene ends were 2 bases for V and 5 bases for J; bases not matched to a gene: 1. CDR1 is KGHSH, CDR2 LQKENI, per germline. DNA for the CDR3: TGTGCCAGCTCACCAGGGACAGGGTATCAGCCCCAGCATTTT. This translates into CASSPGTGYQPQHF. The full variable domain, rest sourced from reference TRBV18 and TRBJ1-5, is NAGVMQNPRHLVRRRGQEARLRCSPMKGHSHVYWYRQLPEEGLKFMVYLQKENIIDESGMPKERFSAEFPKEGPSILRIQQVVRGDSAAYFCASSPGTGYQPQHFGDGTRLSIL.

This clone is a singleton in its sample. V gene TRBV5-1 combines with J gene TRBJ2-3, with 7 bases matching TRBD2. Germline V gene sequence: CDR1 SGHRS, CDR2 YFSETQ. V lost 6 bases to trimming and J lost 5 bases; unmatched junction nucleotides: 12. The CDR3 sequence is 15 residues long. CDR3 residues: CASTLAAGFRDTQYF. The CDR3 DNA reads TGCGCCAGCACGTTGGCAGCGGGGTTTAGAGATACGCAGTATTTT.

The CDR3 DNA reads as TGCGCCAGCAGCTTGCAGAAAAAGGGAGCAACAGATACGCAGTATTTT. It encodes CASSLQKKGATDTQYF. V gene TRBV5-1 combines with J gene TRBJ2-3; TRBD2 is a possible D gene (5 bases). Per the germline V gene, CDR1 is SGHRS and CDR2 is YFSETQ. CDR3 size: 16 residues. V was pared by 1 base and J by 3 bases, with 15 bases between.

The table lists this clone with a count of one. The rearrangement uses TRBV10-1 and TRBJ2-1; TRBD2 matches 9 bases. Germline-derived CDR1 and CDR2 are WNHNN and SYGVQD (reference sequence). The CDR3 spans 17 residues. The ends lost 6 bases at V and 2 bases at J; junction bases unmatched: 11. CDR3 region: CASRKAPQRGAYNEQFF. CDR3 nucleotide sequence: TGCGCCAGCAGGAAAGCCCCCCAGCGGGGGGCCTACAATGAGCAGTTCTTC.

The V call is TRBV5-6, the J call TRBJ1-1; 7 positions agree with TRBD1. Unmatched junction bases numbered 6, after V lost 4 bases and J lost 3 bases. In germline, CDR1 is SGHDT, CDR2 YYEEEE. The CDR3 has 14 residues. The CDR3 loop is CASSPTGRHTEAFF. The CDR3, as DNA: TGTGCCAGCAGCCCGACAGGGAGGCACACTGAAGCTTTCTTT.

This chain links TRBV4-2 with TRBJ1-4; 7 bases agree with TRBD1. V lost 3 bases, J lost 5 bases, and 9 bases stayed unmatched. The CDR3 sequence is 16 residues long. Germline V gene lookup returns CDR1 LGHNA and CDR2 YNFKEQ. The CDR3, as DNA: TGTGCCAGCAGCCAGATACCGGGACAGTTAAATGAAAAACTGTTTTTT. Translated, it gives CASSQIPGQLNEKLFF.

The chain is built from TRBV2 and TRBJ2-5; 10 bases agree with TRBD2. The trim removed 6 bases at V and 1 base at J, leaving 5 bases unmatched. Germline CDR1 reads SNHLY; CDR2 reads FYNNEI. The CDR3 length is 15 residues. This chain's CDR3 is CASSQLAGFQETQYF. CDR3 nucleotides: TGTGCCAGCAGCCAACTAGCGGGGTTCCAAGAGACCCAGTACTTC.

The CDR3 here is CASSPGLAGGADTQYF. DNA of the CDR3: TGTGCCAGCAGCCCGGGACTAGCGGGGGGTGCAGATACGCAGTATTTT. J is TRBJ2-3 and V is TRBV11-2; TRBD2 agrees at 15 bases. Germline-derived CDR1 and CDR2 are SGHAT and FQNNGV. The CDR3 runs to 16 residues. V was clipped by 5 bases and J by 4 bases; unmatched bases: 4.

This clone was seen once. The rearrangement uses TRBV9 and TRBJ2-3; no definite D call. Trimming shortened V by 4 bases and J by 6 bases, and 9 bases separated the two germline ends. The CDR3 runs to 12 residues. CDR1 SGDLS and CDR2 YYNGEE come from the germline V gene. DNA of the CDR3: TGTGCCAGCAGCCCCCACTCGGATACGCAGTATTTT. It yields the protein CASSPHSDTQYF. The full variable domain, rest sourced from reference TRBV9 and TRBJ2-3, is DSGVTQTPKHLITATGQRVTLRCSPRSGDLSVYWYQQSLDQGLQFLIQYYNGEERAKGNILERFSAQQFPDLHSELNLSSLELGDSALYFCASSPHSDTQYFGPGTRLTVL.

In this sample, this clone turned up a few times. The J gene is TRBJ1-3, the V gene TRBV19, with D perhaps TRBD1 (5 bases). Per the germline V gene, CDR1 is LNHDA and CDR2 is SQIVND (reference sequence). This CDR3 region has 17 residues. Trimming left V 3 bases short and J 0 bases short, with 15 bases between. CDR3: CASSISTVSHSGNTIYF. The CDR3 coding sequence is TGTGCCAGTAGTATTTCGACAGTCTCACACTCTGGAAACACCATATATTTT.

The gene calls are TRBV5-4 and TRBJ1-2; 7 bases align to TRBD1. This CDR3 is 15 amino acids long. Trimming removed 4 bases from V and 8 bases from J; junction bases left unmatched: 14. In germline, CDR1 is SGHNT, CDR2 YYREEE (reference sequence). The CDR3, as DNA: TGTGCCAGCAGCCAGCCAAGGGACAGCCAGGGGGGCTACACCTTC. It encodes CASSQPRDSQGGYTF.

The gene calls are TRBV7-2 and TRBJ1-1; TRBD1 might be the D (5 bases). The CDR3 totals 14 residues. Trimming stripped 7 bases from V and 1 base from J, with 13 bases between. The V gene's germline CDR1 is SGHTA and CDR2 FQGNSA. In nucleotides, the CDR3 is TGTGCCAGCAAGCCAGGGTGGGGGAACACTGAAGCTTTCTTT. Its protein product is CASKPGWGNTEAFF.

This chain connects TRBV7-6 to TRBJ2-6, with D possibly TRBD1 on 5 matching bases. CDR3 size: 15 residues. V dropped 4 bases and J dropped 2 bases, with 9 bases sitting between them. In germline, CDR1 is SGHVS, CDR2 FNYEAQ. CDR3: CASSSGQPGANVLTF. CDR3 DNA sequence: TGTGCCAGCAGCTCAGGGCAGCCTGGGGCCAACGTCCTGACTTTC.

This chain joins TRBV30 and TRBJ1-5; 9 positions agree with TRBD1. CDR3 length: 14 residues. Germline V gene lookup returns CDR1 GTSNPN and CDR2 SVGIG (reference sequence). V lost 3 bases to trimming and J lost 11 bases; unmatched junction nucleotides: 11. The DNA of the CDR3 is TGTGCCTGGAGGTATGGGACAGGGAAATCAGCCCAGCATTTT. It codes for CAWRYGTGKSAQHF.

The chain uses TRBV19 and TRBJ2-7, with a weak D call TRBD2 (6 bases). This CDR3 has 13 amino acids. Looked up from germline, CDR1 is LNHDA and CDR2 is SQIVND (reference sequence). Trimming took off 3 bases at V and 2 bases at J, with 8 bases between the two ends. The CDR3 bases are TGTGCCAGTAGTATTCGGGAGACCTACGAGCAGTACTTC. Its translation: CASSIRETYEQYF.

V and J are TRBV11-3 and TRBJ2-5; 7 nucleotides match TRBD1. V shed 3 bases, J shed 1 base, and the junction held 5 bases outside the gene matches. The CDR3 is 15 amino acids. CDR1 and CDR2 from the germline V gene are SGHNT and YENEEA. CDR3 amino acids: CASSLTGTVQETQYF. CDR3 coding DNA: TGTGCCAGCAGCTTGACGGGGACAGTCCAAGAGACCCAGTACTTC.